These T cell receptor beta chains were read from a single sample in a study of T cells in Graves' hyperthyroidism and ophthalmopathy. TCRdb passed the multiplex PCR reads through MiXCR, listing each CDR3 protein once. The data show a few hundred thousand distinct CDR3 sequences, roughly 19% seen once. The sequenced sample consisted of blood. These receptor sequences come from a man aged 50 to 60 with Graves' ophthalmopathy. Each CDR3 is given with its conserved first and last residue. A D gene is named only where the DNA matches it firmly. Only some rows state a clone size, as once, few, many or a class for expanded clones.

abundance | j_gene | d_gene | v_gene | CDR3aa | CDR3nt
many | TRBJ2-1 | . | TRBV20-1 | CSASHSNEQFF | TGCAGTGCTAGTCACTCCAACGAGCAGTTCTTC
. | TRBJ1-3 | . | TRBV12-3/TRBV12-4 | CASSSVSLPSGNTIYF | TGTGCCAGCAGTTCGGTGAGCCTTCCCTCTGGAAACACCATATATTTT
many | TRBJ2-1 | . | TRBV11-2 | CASSLLPTGSFRDEQFF | TGTGCCAGCAGCCTCCTACCTACTGGCTCCTTCAGGGATGAGCAGTTCTTC
many | TRBJ2-7 | . | TRBV11-2 | CASSLSPGQSYEQYF | TGTGCCAGCAGCTTATCCCCTGGACAGTCCTACGAGCAGTACTTC
. | TRBJ1-1 | TRBD1 | TRBV30 | CAWSSQGEAFF | TGTGCCTGGAGTTCACAGGGGGAAGCTTTCTTT
many | TRBJ2-7 | TRBD2 | TRBV28 | CASSPSSGRHYEQYF | TGTGCCAGCAGTCCCTCTAGCGGGAGGCACTACGAGCAGTACTTC
. | TRBJ2-1 | TRBD2 | TRBV2 | CASSELAGEVYNEQFF | TGTGCCAGCAGTGAACTAGCGGGAGAAGTCTACAATGAGCAGTTCTTC
. | TRBJ2-7 | TRBD2 | TRBV4-1 | CASSQVLAGGPYEQYF | TGCGCCAGCAGCCAGGTACTAGCGGGAGGGCCCTACGAGCAGTACTTC
few | TRBJ2-7 | TRBD2 | TRBV24-1 | CATSDDQAGGTYEQYF | TGTGCCACCAGTGACGACCAAGCGGGAGGGACCTACGAGCAGTACTTC
. | TRBJ1-2 | . | TRBV12-3/TRBV12-4 | CASSLRQGGYGYTF | TGTGCCAGCAGTTTACGGCAGGGCGGCTATGGCTACACCTTC
many | TRBJ1-1 | . | TRBV7-9 | CASSAPVLGESEAFF | TGTGCCAGCAGCGCTCCGGTTTTGGGGGAATCTGAAGCTTTCTTT
. | TRBJ1-3 | . | TRBV18 | CASSPTGLGNSGNTIYF | TGTGCCAGCTCACCAACAGGCTTGGGAAACTCTGGAAACACCATATATTTT
. | TRBJ2-1 | TRBD2 | TRBV6-5 | CASSYSGGSSYNEQFF | TGTGCCAGCAGTTACTCGGGCGGGAGCTCCTACAATGAGCAGTTCTTC